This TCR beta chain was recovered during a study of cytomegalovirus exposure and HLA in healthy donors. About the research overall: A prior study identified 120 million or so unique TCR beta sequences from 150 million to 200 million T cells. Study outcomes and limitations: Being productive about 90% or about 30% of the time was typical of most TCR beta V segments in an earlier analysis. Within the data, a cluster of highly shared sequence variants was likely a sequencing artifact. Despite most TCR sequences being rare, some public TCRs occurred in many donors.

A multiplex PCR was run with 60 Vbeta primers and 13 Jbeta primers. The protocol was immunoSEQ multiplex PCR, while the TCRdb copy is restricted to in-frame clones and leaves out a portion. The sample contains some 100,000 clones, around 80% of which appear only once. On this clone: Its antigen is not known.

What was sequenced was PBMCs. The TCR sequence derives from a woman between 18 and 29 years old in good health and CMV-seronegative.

This chain's CDR3 is CASSFNEGRGAFF. CDR3 bases: TGTGCCAGCAGTTTTAATGAAGGGAGAGGAGCTTTCTTT. This chain uses TRBV6-5 with TRBJ1-1; no reliable D call. The germline V gene has CDR1 MNHEY and CDR2 SVGAGI. The CDR3 has 13 amino acids. V was shortened by 4 bases and J by 10 bases, with 16 bases between the two germline ends.